The source of this T cell receptor beta chain is a study of Ad26.COV2.S vaccination and SARS-CoV-2 variants. With 1 base removed from V and 3 bases from J, the gap between germline ends came to 18 bases. Germline V gene lookup returns CDR1 SGHTA and CDR2 FQGNSA. CDR3 length: 17 amino acids. Assay used: immunoSEQ multiplex PCR; TCRdb lists only in-frame clones, some missing. The table records 7,000 or so clones, around 84% of them present only once. Study-level findings and limits: Substantial breadth in spike-specific CD8+ and CD4+ T cell responses was reportedly seen after vaccination. Vaccinees and placebo recipients showed similar non-spike TCR breadth. Placebo recipients had lower spike-specific TCR breadth than vaccine recipients.

Comment on this clone: Its antigen is not known.

This rearrangement joins TRBV7-2 to TRBJ1-1; D perhaps matches TRBD1 (6 bases). The specimen comprised peripheral blood, sampled after recovery from COVID-19. The TCR comes from a human donor who had recovered from COVID-19. CDR3 nucleotides: TGTGCCAGCAGCTTAGGGGCTCGGGGGCGCATGGACACTGAAGCTTTCTTT. Translated, it gives CASSLGARGRMDTEAFF.